The clone carrying this TCR beta chain was observed a few times. The data stem from a study of T cell changes during pregnancy in multiple sclerosis. Measured with immunoSEQ multiplex PCR; TCRdb has only the in-frame clones, and not every one. The sample lists some 80,000 clones, about 95% occurring once. The CDR3 is 15 residues long. V lost 5 bases, J lost 2 bases, and 5 bases stayed unmatched. Germline CDR1 reads SGHNT; CDR2 reads YENEEA. The source of this sequence is a female donor with multiple sclerosis, enrolled in a pregnancy study. The source material was peripheral blood, sampled in the third trimester of pregnancy. V gene TRBV11-3 combines with J gene TRBJ2-1, with 8 bases identical to TRBD2. CDR3 loop: CASSPGTRTYNEQFF. CDR3 nucleotides: TGTGCCAGCAGCCCCGGGACTAGAACCTACAATGAGCAGTTCTTC.